Below are 30 T cell receptor beta chains sequenced from a single sample in a study of T-cell memory formation after mild COVID-19. A single record per CDR3 protein comes from TCRdb applying MiXCR to the 5' RACE reads. The sample has tens of thousands of distinct CDR3 sequences, around 7% seen once. Material for sequencing was PBMCs or a T cell subset sorted from them (not recorded which). Every receptor here comes from a man aged 18-30 years who had mild COVID-19 (a few samples of this study predate the infection). Cell type and time point are not known.

This clonotype has only a few counts. The J gene is TRBJ2-3, the V gene TRBV7-2; D gene ambiguous. Germline V CDR1 and CDR2: SGHTA, FQGNSA. Trimming removed 3 bases at V and 5 bases at J, with 9 bases between. The CDR3 runs to 13 residues. CDR3 sequence: CASSFAPGDTQYF. The CDR3 DNA sequence: TGTGCCAGCAGCTTCGCCCCGGGAGATACGCAGTATTTT.

The genes are TRBV6-5 and TRBJ1-5, with D perhaps matching TRBD1 (5 bases). Per germline, CDR1 MNHEY and CDR2 SVGAGI. Trimming removed 5 bases at V and 5 bases at J, with 16 bases between. The CDR3 is 15 amino acids. The CDR3 spells CASSTGWAGHQPQHF. CDR3 sequence (DNA): TGTGCCAGCAGTACGGGTTGGGCAGGGCATCAGCCCCAGCATTTT.

V usage is TRBV7-6 and J usage is TRBJ2-1; the D gene is possibly TRBD2 (5 bases). The CDR3 runs 15 residues. Germline CDR1 and CDR2: SGHVS and FNYEAQ. V lost 2 bases to trimming and J lost 8 bases, with 16 bases between them. The CDR3 sequence: CASSLKSARRDEQFF. As DNA, the CDR3 is TGTGCCAGCAGCTTAAAGTCGGCCCGGCGGGATGAGCAGTTCTTC. Using reference TRBV7-6 and TRBJ2-1 for the parts outside the CDR3, the full variable domain is GAGVSQSPRYKVTKRGQDVALRCDPISGHVSLYWYRQALGQGPEFLTYFNYEAQQDKSGLPNDRFSAERPEGSISTLTIQRTEQRDSAMYRCASSLKSARRDEQFFGPGTRLTVL.

The sample holds many counts of this clonotype. This chain uses TRBV10-3 with TRBJ2-1; TRBD1 matches 8 bases. The CDR3 is 12 residues long. Germline V lookup: CDR1 ENHRY, CDR2 SYGVKD. J lost 5 bases, V lost 11 bases, and 5 bases had no gene match. CDR3 residues: CAARTGNNEQFF. The CDR3 bases are TGTGCCGCCAGGACAGGGAACAATGAGCAGTTCTTC.

Only a few counts were recorded for this clonotype. The chain recombines TRBV5-1 with TRBJ2-3; possibly TRBD1 or TRBD2 for D (5 bases each). CDR1 and CDR2 from the germline V gene are SGHRS and YFSETQ. The CDR3 sequence is 15 residues long. Trimming pared 4 bases from V and 2 bases from J, leaving 14 bases between. The CDR3 DNA reads as TGCGCCAGCAGCCTCGGGACGCCTGTCACAGATACGCAGTATTTT. Amino acids: CASSLGTPVTDTQYF. Drawing the rest from reference TRBV5-1 and TRBJ2-3, the complete variable domain is KAGVTQTPRYLIKTRGQQVTLSCSPISGHRSVSWYQQTPGQGLQFLFEYFSETQRNKGNFPGRFSGRQFSNSRSEMNVSTLELGDSALYLCASSLGTPVTDTQYFGPGTRLTVL.

This clonotype was recorded at least ten times. The chain is built from TRBV14 and TRBJ2-2, with unresolved D. CDR1 SGHDN and CDR2 FVKESK come from the germline V gene. Trimming pared 0 bases from V and 7 bases from J, leaving 9 bases between. The CDR3 extends over 14 amino acids. The CDR3 is CASSQDGDHGELFF. The CDR3 nucleotides are TGTGCCAGCAGCCAAGATGGGGATCACGGGGAGCTGTTTTTT.

This rearrangement joins TRBV3-1 to TRBJ1-5, with D possibly TRBD1 on 5 matching bases. CDR1 LGHDT and CDR2 YNNKEL come from the germline V gene (reference sequence). Trimming removed 2 bases from V and 6 bases from J, with 8 bases in between. The CDR3 totals 13 residues. Here the CDR3 DNA reads TGTGCCAGCAGCCAACAGGGTTTTCAGCCCCAGCATTTT. Residues: CASSQQGFQPQHF.

This clonotype was seen ten or more times. The chain combines TRBV4-3 with TRBJ2-3; D gene ambiguous. This CDR3 region has 14 residues. The V gene's germline CDR1 is LGHNA and CDR2 YSLEER. Trimming pared 6 bases from V and 4 bases from J, leaving 14 bases between. CDR3 nucleotide sequence: TGCGCCAGCAGTCCTCTCCCTAACGCAGATACGCAGTATTTT. Encoded protein: CASSPLPNADTQYF.

This clonotype was counted a few times. This sequence joins TRBV5-4 and TRBJ1-1; a possible D gene is TRBD1 (6 bases). Germline CDR1 and CDR2: SGHNT and YYREEE (reference sequence). This CDR3 is built from 14 residues. The V end lost 4 bases, the J end lost 3 bases, and 13 bases lay between the germline ends. In nucleotides, the CDR3 is TGTGCCAGCAGCGCAAGACAGGCGGACACTGAAGCTTTCTTT. Translated: CASSARQADTEAFF.

This rearrangement joins TRBV18 to TRBJ2-5; 9 nucleotides align to TRBD2. This CDR3 region has 14 residues. Germline-derived CDR1 and CDR2 are KGHSH and LQKENI. Trimming at V came to 0 bases and at J to 4 bases, leaving 0 bases not matched to a gene. CDR3 protein: CASSPPGLAETQYF. The CDR3 DNA follows: TGTGCCAGCTCACCACCGGGACTAGCAGAGACCCAGTACTTC.

This clonotype turned up a few times. The rearrangement links TRBV12-3 or TRBV12-4 to TRBJ1-1, with D perhaps matching TRBD1 (5 bases). Trimming took 3 bases from V and 4 from J, leaving 15 bases between them. This CDR3 has 15 residues. The CDR3 here is CASSLGLHGGTEAFF. DNA of the CDR3: TGTGCCAGCAGTTTGGGCCTACACGGGGGCACTGAAGCTTTCTTT.

This clonotype was found a few times. This chain joins TRBV6-5 and TRBJ1-3; no firm D call. Trimming stripped 7 bases from V and 2 bases from J, with 6 bases between. Germline values: CDR1 MNHEY, CDR2 SVGAGI. CDR3 length: 12 residues. The CDR3 region has the DNA TGTGCCAGCATCGGGACTGGAAACACCATATATTTT. Its translation: CASIGTGNTIYF.

This clonotype was detected a few times. This sequence joins TRBV2 and TRBJ1-5, with D tentatively TRBD1 (6 bases). CDR1 SNHLY and CDR2 FYNNEI come from the germline V gene. The CDR3 sequence is 13 residues long. V gave up 6 bases and J gave up 6 bases, with 12 bases separating them. The CDR3 nucleotides are TGTGCCAGCAGACAGGGAGGGGGTCAGCCCCAGCATTTT. Translated, it gives CASRQGGGQPQHF.

This clonotype has a count of ten or more. The chain recombines TRBV25-1 with TRBJ2-3; D perhaps matches TRBD1 (6 bases). Trimming cost V 7 bases and J 1 base, with 12 bases left between them. This CDR3 comprises 14 residues. Germline V lookup: CDR1 MGHDK, CDR2 SYGVNS. The CDR3 loop is CASTSGAGTDTQYF. The CDR3 region has the DNA TGTGCCAGCACATCAGGGGCTGGCACAGATACGCAGTATTTT.

The J gene is TRBJ2-2, the V gene TRBV4-2, with a possible D match to TRBD2 (5 bases). Trimming shortened V by 7 bases and J by 9 bases, and 12 bases separated the two germline ends. Germline V gene lookup returns CDR1 LGHNA and CDR2 YNFKEQ. This CDR3 is 12 amino acids long. CDR3 DNA sequence: TGTGCCAGCATCCCCGAGGGAAGGGAGCTGTTTTTT. Protein sequence: CASIPEGRELFF.

This clonotype was found many times. The V call is TRBV4-3, the J call TRBJ2-5; possible D gene TRBD1, 6 bases. Trimming cost V 0 bases and J 5 bases, with 13 bases left between them. This CDR3 comprises 15 residues. The V gene's germline CDR1 is LGHNA and CDR2 YSLEER. The CDR3 protein is CASSQEMWQGETQYF. The DNA of the CDR3 is TGCGCCAGCAGCCAAGAGATGTGGCAGGGGGAGACCCAGTACTTC.

This chain connects TRBV6-1 to TRBJ1-2, with a possible D match to TRBD1 (5 bases). Germline CDR1 is MNHNS and CDR2 is SASEGT. This CDR3 is 13 amino acids long. Deletions cut 3 bases from V and 4 bases from J, with 9 bases between. The CDR3 region is CASSEQGAYGYTF. The CDR3 DNA reads as TGTGCCAGCAGTGAGCAAGGGGCCTATGGCTACACCTTC.

This clonotype has ten or more counts. The J gene is TRBJ2-2, the V gene TRBV20-1, with D tentatively TRBD1 (5 bases). V was clipped by 3 bases and J by 2 bases, with 7 bases between them. The CDR3 spans 13 residues. Germline V gene data show CDR1 as DFQATT and CDR2 as SNEGSKA (reference sequence). The CDR3 DNA sequence: TGCAGTGCTAGGCAGGGTAACACCGGGGAGCTGTTTTTT. Translated, it gives CSARQGNTGELFF.

This clonotype has more than one count but fewer than ten. V and J are TRBV6-2 or TRBV6-3 and TRBJ1-6, with D possibly matching TRBD1 (5 bases). Trimming cost V 6 bases and J 14 bases, with 14 bases left between them. Per germline, CDR1 MNHEY and CDR2 SVGEGT. There are 12 residues in the CDR3. Here the CDR3 reads CASSHARATLHF. The DNA for the CDR3 is TGTGCCAGCAGCCATGCCAGGGCTACCCTCCACTTT.

This clonotype was counted many times. This chain connects TRBV5-1 to TRBJ2-5, with D perhaps given as TRBD1 or TRBD2 (5 bases each). Germline V CDR1 and CDR2: SGHRS, YFSETQ. This CDR3 contains 14 residues. Trimming left V 0 bases short and J 9 bases short, with 15 bases between. This CDR3 is CASSLGDGPGAQYF. In DNA, the CDR3 is TGCGCCAGCAGCTTGGGGGACGGCCCTGGGGCCCAGTACTTC.

The sample holds many counts of this clonotype. The rearrangement links TRBV27 to TRBJ1-1, with TRBD1 matching 7 bases. The ends lost 10 bases at V and 0 bases at J; junction bases unmatched: 14. The CDR3 spans 16 residues. From germline, CDR1 is MNHEY and CDR2 SMNVEV (reference sequence). Here the CDR3 reads CATSARKGAMNTEAFF. The CDR3 region has the DNA TGTGCCACCTCTGCCCGGAAGGGGGCCATGAACACTGAAGCTTTCTTT.

The chain has TRBV7-2 and TRBJ2-1, with D uncertain. With 2 bases removed from V and 4 bases from J, the gap between germline ends came to 15 bases. The CDR3 has 16 amino acids. Per germline, CDR1 SGHTA and CDR2 FQGNSA. The CDR3 protein is CASSLNQPIGYNEQFF. The CDR3 DNA reads as TGTGCCAGCAGCTTAAATCAGCCGATCGGATACAATGAGCAGTTCTTC. Variable domain in full (rest from reference TRBV7-2 and TRBJ2-1): GAGVSQSPSNKVTEKGKDVELRCDPISGHTALYWYRQSLGQGLEFLIYFQGNSAPDKSGLPSDRFSAERTGGSVSTLTIQRTQQEDSAVYLCASSLNQPIGYNEQFFGPGTRLTVL.

This clonotype was counted between two and nine times. J is TRBJ1-6 and V is TRBV18, with D unclear. Trimming left V 6 bases short and J 7 bases short, with 13 bases between. The germline V gene encodes CDR1 KGHSH and CDR2 LQKENI. The CDR3 has 14 residues. The CDR3 DNA sequence: TGTGCCAGCTCGAGTGCGTCTACCAATTCACCCCTCCACTTT. It specifies CASSSASTNSPLHF.

The chain carries TRBV20-1 and TRBJ2-4; D uncertain. From germline, CDR1 is DFQATT and CDR2 SNEGSKA (reference sequence). The CDR3 length is 13 residues. V gave up 3 bases and J gave up 5 bases, with 11 bases separating them. CDR3 region: CSARYGPENIQYF. As DNA, the CDR3 is TGCAGTGCTAGGTACGGACCGGAAAACATTCAGTACTTC.

This clonotype has more than one count but fewer than ten. V is TRBV21-1 and J is TRBJ2-7; the D call of TRBD1 is as the table states it, not checked on the DNA. TRBV21-1 is flagged as a pseudogene. The CDR3 runs to 17 residues. CDR3 sequence reads: CASSKAGGTESSYEQYV. CDR3 nucleotide sequence: TGTGCCAGCAGCAAAGCAGGGGGGACAGAGAGCTCCTACGAGCAGTACGTC.

In this sample, this clonotype turned up a few times. The V gene is TRBV2, the J gene TRBJ1-2, with 7 bases that match TRBD1. After removal of 5 bases from V and 8 bases from J, the junction contained 8 bases not matched to a gene. Germline assignment: CDR1 SNHLY and CDR2 FYNNEI. This CDR3 is built from 13 residues. CDR3 nucleotides: TGTGCCAGCAGTACAGGGGCCTCCCTAGGCTACACCTTC. Protein sequence: CASSTGASLGYTF.

This clonotype was counted a few times. The chain carries TRBV5-1 and TRBJ2-7; tentative D call: TRBD1 (5 bases). The ends were cut back, 3 bases at V and 0 bases at J, with 10 bases in the middle. CDR3 length: 14 residues. CDR1 is SGHRS and CDR2 is YFSETQ in the germline V gene. CDR3: CASSSDIFSYEQYF. As DNA, the CDR3 is TGCGCCAGCAGCTCGGACATCTTCTCCTACGAGCAGTACTTC.

The sample holds a few counts of this clonotype. This chain uses TRBV5-1 with TRBJ2-1; no definite D call. There are 14 residues in the CDR3. Per germline, CDR1 SGHRS and CDR2 YFSETQ. V was shortened by 0 bases and J by 7 bases, with 11 bases between the two germline ends. CDR3 nucleotide sequence: TGCGCCAGCAGCTTGGGACCTACCGGGAATGAGCAGTTCTTC. Residues: CASSLGPTGNEQFF.

The chain couples TRBV14 to TRBJ2-2; the D is unclear. The V and J ends lost 4 bases and 6 bases respectively, with 12 bases between them. The CDR3 sequence is 14 residues long. CDR1 SGHDN and CDR2 FVKESK come from the germline V gene. CDR3 DNA sequence: TGTGCCAGCAGCCGCCGAACTCTGGCCGGGGAGCTGTTTTTT. Translating gives CASSRRTLAGELFF.

This clonotype was detected many times. Written as DNA, the CDR3 is TGCGCCAGCAGTGTGACAGAGACCCAGTACTTC. As protein: CASSVTETQYF. The chain joins TRBV10-2 to TRBJ2-5; D call uncertain. Trimming took off 4 bases at V and 4 bases at J, with 4 bases between the two ends. Germline-derived CDR1 and CDR2 are WSHSY and SAAADI. The CDR3 sequence is 11 residues long.